The clone carrying this TCR beta chain is termed medium-sized (0.01 to 0.1%). What it binds is unknown. Once obtained from cultured CD4+ T cells, the DNA was sequenced using the Oncomine TCR Beta short-read assay. Someone extracted genomic DNA from cultured CD4+ T cells. TCRdb ran MiXCR on the PCR reads and lists one entry per CDR3 protein. The sample holds about 16,000 distinct CDR3 sequences, about 70% seen once. This sample was taken from a study of vaccination and CD4 T cells after COVID-19. Study-wide background: The convalescent population consisted of six males and four females, two of whom were of Hispanic ethnicity. Stimulation of cells relied on overlapping spike peptides derived from SARS-CoV-2, HCoV-NL63, HCoV-OC43 and HCoV-229E.

The sample's treatment: roughly 11-day PBMC culture with coronavirus spike peptide pools or control peptides (ViraFEST assay). Following expansion of antigen-specific T cells with peptide pools, ViraFEST then sequenced TCRs. The CDR3 runs 13 residues. Germline V gives CDR1 MNHNS, CDR2 SASEGT. Trimming pared 7 bases from V and 6 bases from J, leaving 12 bases between. The source of this sequence is a human donor who had recovered from COVID-19. V usage is TRBV6-1 and J usage is TRBJ2-2, with a weak D call TRBD1 (5 bases). Sequenced material: CD4+ T cells from blood, cultured in vitro. Here the CDR3 reads CASKEGVSGELFF. CDR3 bases: TGTGCCAGCAAGGAAGGGGTCTCCGGGGAGCTGTTTTTT.